These T cell receptor beta chains were read from a single sample in a study of T cells in placental villitis. The repertoire was sequenced with immunoSEQ multiplex PCR; TCRdb's copy has only in-frame clones and lacks some. The table lists 1,300 to 1,500 clones, over 60% of them singletons. Sequences were obtained from placental tissue containing maternal and fetal cells. The receptors shown here come from a human patient with villitis of unknown etiology; the placental T cells may come from both mother and fetus. The CDR3 runs from the conserved cysteine through the conserved F or W. A D gene is named only where the DNA matches it firmly. Clone size appears in some rows only: once, few, many, or a class for an expanded clone.

J: TRBJ1-4
V: TRBV4-3
size: large
length: 15
D: -
DNA: TGCGCCAGCAGCCAAGGGGACACAACTAATGAAAAACTGTTTTTT
CDR3: CASSQGDTTNEKLFF

J: TRBJ1-6
V: TRBV7-8
size: -
length: 15
D: -
DNA: TGTGCCAGCAGCTTAGACAGCTCCTATAATTCACCCCTCCACTTT
CDR3: CASSLDSSYNSPLHF

J: TRBJ2-4
V: TRBV5-4
size: -
length: 18
D: TRBD2
DNA: TGTGCCAGCAGCTCTGGACTAGCGGGAGCCCCTACCAAAAACATTCAGTACTTC
CDR3: CASSSGLAGAPTKNIQYF

J: TRBJ2-3
V: TRBV7-2
size: -
length: 13
D: -
DNA: TGTGCCAGCAGCCTCCAAGTAACAGATACGCAGTATTTT
CDR3: CASSLQVTDTQYF

J: TRBJ1-5
V: TRBV4-3
size: -
length: 15
D: -
DNA: TGCGCCAGCAGCCAAGATTACACTAGCAATCAGCCCCAGCATTTT
CDR3: CASSQDYTSNQPQHF

J: TRBJ2-2
V: TRBV5-1
size: -
length: 15
D: -
DNA: TGCGCCAGCAGCTTTCGCAGGGATAACACCGGGGAGCTGTTTTTT
CDR3: CASSFRRDNTGELFF

J: TRBJ2-5
V: TRBV5-1
size: -
length: 15
D: TRBD2
DNA: TGCGCCAGCAGCCTCACGGGACTAGCGGGAGAGACCCAGTACTTC
CDR3: CASSLTGLAGETQYF

J: TRBJ2-1
V: TRBV10-2
size: -
length: 15
D: TRBD2
DNA: TGCGCCAGCAGTGAGTCGGCGGGAGCCCTTAATGAGCAGTTCTTC
CDR3: CASSESAGALNEQFF

J: TRBJ2-1
V: TRBV21-1
size: -
length: 15
D: -
DNA: TGTGCCAGCAACCCAAAAGGGCAGCCATACAATGAGCAGTTCTTC
CDR3: CASNPKGQPYNEQFF

J: TRBJ2-7
V: TRBV12-5
size: -
length: 15
D: -
DNA: TGTGCTAGTGGTTTGATCGCAGGGACAATCTACGAGCAGTACTTC
CDR3: CASGLIAGTIYEQYF

J: TRBJ2-7
V: TRBV7-3
size: -
length: 15
D: TRBD2
DNA: TGTGCCAGCAGCTTAAGAAATGCGGGAGGCAACGAGCAGTACTTC
CDR3: CASSLRNAGGNEQYF

J: TRBJ1-6
V: TRBV7-8
size: -
length: 15
D: TRBD1
DNA: TGTGCCAGCAGCTTAGGGCGAACAGGGGATTCACCCCTCCACTTT
CDR3: CASSLGRTGDSPLHF

J: TRBJ1-5
V: TRBV5-8
size: -
length: 15
D: -
DNA: TGTGCCAGCAGCTCCCGGGGCTATAGCAATCAGCCCCAGCATTTT
CDR3: CASSSRGYSNQPQHF

J: TRBJ2-5
V: TRBV2
size: large
length: 13
D: -
DNA: TGTGCCGGCTTCGGGTTGTACCAAGAGACCCAGTACTTC
CDR3: CAGFGLYQETQYF

J: TRBJ2-7
V: TRBV18
size: -
length: 15
D: TRBD2
DNA: TGTGCCAGCTCGCAGCTAGCGGGAGAATCCTACGAGCAGTACTTC
CDR3: CASSQLAGESYEQYF

J: TRBJ1-5
V: TRBV3-1/TRBV3-2
size: -
length: 15
D: -
DNA: TGTGCCAGCAGCCAAGGACGTCTGTACAACCAGCCCCAGCATTTT
CDR3: CASSQGRLYNQPQHF

J: TRBJ2-5
V: TRBV7-2
size: -
length: 14
D: -
DNA: TGTGCCAGCAGCTTAGCACCACAATCAGGGTCCCAGTACTTC
CDR3: CASSLAPQSGSQYF

J: TRBJ1-5
V: TRBV25-1
size: -
length: 13
D: -
DNA: TGTGCCAGCAGTGACAGGGGCAATCAGCCCCAGCATTTT
CDR3: CASSDRGNQPQHF

J: TRBJ2-3
V: TRBV18
size: -
length: 17
D: TRBD2
DNA: TGTGCCAGCTCACCCCTATCGGCTAGCGGGAGTTCATATACGCAGTATTTT
CDR3: CASSPLSASGSSYTQYF

J: TRBJ1-3
V: TRBV6-5
size: -
length: 14
D: -
DNA: TGTGCCAGCAGTTACGGGACCCCAGGAAACACCATATATTTT
CDR3: CASSYGTPGNTIYF

J: TRBJ2-1
V: TRBV5-6
size: -
length: 15
D: TRBD2
DNA: TGTGCCAGCAGCTACACTAGCGGGAGCTACAATGAGCAGTTCTTC
CDR3: CASSYTSGSYNEQFF

J: TRBJ1-4
V: TRBV7-8
size: -
length: 12
D: -
DNA: TGTGCCAGCAGCTTAGTGGGGGAAAGACTGTTTTTT
CDR3: CASSLVGERLFF

J: TRBJ2-7
V: TRBV19
size: once
length: 13
D: -
DNA: TGTGCCAGTAGTATGGGTACGGGAATTGAGCAGTACTTC
CDR3: CASSMGTGIEQYF

J: TRBJ2-2
V: TRBV10-3
size: -
length: 12
D: -
DNA: TGTGCCATCAGTGGGGTTGGCGGGGAGCTGTTTTTT
CDR3: CAISGVGGELFF

J: TRBJ2-7
V: TRBV10-2
size: -
length: 12
D: -
DNA: TGCGCCACCGCCGGGGGAGTCTACGAGCAGTACTTC
CDR3: CATAGGVYEQYF

J: TRBJ1-5
V: TRBV7-3
size: few
length: 19
D: TRBD1
DNA: TGTGCCAGCAGCTTAATGACACAGGGGGAAAGTTATAGCAATCAGCCCCAGCATTTT
CDR3: CASSLMTQGESYSNQPQHF

J: TRBJ1-1
V: TRBV13
size: -
length: 12
D: -
DNA: TGTGCCAGCAGCCCCTCGGAGTCCTTGGCTTTCTTT
CDR3: CASSPSESLAFF

J: TRBJ1-3
V: TRBV28
size: -
length: 14
D: -
DNA: TGTGCCAGCACCGTTAGGATTTCTGGAAACACCATATATTTT
CDR3: CASTVRISGNTIYF

J: TRBJ2-3
V: TRBV9
size: hyperexpanded
length: 15
D: -
DNA: TGTGCCAGCAGCCCTCGGACGGGGGAGACAGATACGCAGTATTTT
CDR3: CASSPRTGETDTQYF

J: TRBJ2-3
V: TRBV5-1
size: -
length: 14
D: -
DNA: TGCGCCAGCAGCCCGACGGTCGGCGCAGATACGCAGTATTTT
CDR3: CASSPTVGADTQYF

J: TRBJ1-6
V: TRBV18
size: -
length: 15
D: TRBD1
DNA: TGTGCCAGCTCACCGGACAGGTTTAATAATTCACCCCTCCACTTT
CDR3: CASSPDRFNNSPLHF

J: TRBJ2-3
V: TRBV27
size: -
length: 16
D: TRBD1
DNA: TGTGCCAGCAGCTACTCCGACAGGGTGGCCACAGATACGCAGTATTTT
CDR3: CASSYSDRVATDTQYF

J: TRBJ1-1
V: TRBV5-1
size: -
length: 13
D: -
DNA: TGCGCCAGCAGCTTTGGGAGGGGCACTGAAGCTTTCTTT
CDR3: CASSFGRGTEAFF

J: TRBJ2-2
V: TRBV11-2
size: -
length: 14
D: -
DNA: TGTGCCAGCATTAGGGGCTCCAACACCGGGGAGCTGTTTTTT
CDR3: CASIRGSNTGELFF

J: TRBJ2-7
V: TRBV2
size: -
length: 12
D: TRBD1
DNA: TGTGCCAGCGGACAGGGGATGGGCGAGCAGTACTTC
CDR3: CASGQGMGEQYF

J: TRBJ2-1
V: TRBV6-5
size: -
length: 13
D: -
DNA: TGTGCCAGCAGTTGGGGACCGAAAAATGAGCAGTTCTTC
CDR3: CASSWGPKNEQFF

J: TRBJ2-3
V: TRBV7-8
size: -
length: 13
D: TRBD2
DNA: TGTGCCATCAAGGGAGGGACCACAGATACGCAGTATTTT
CDR3: CAIKGGTTDTQYF

J: TRBJ1-2
V: TRBV28
size: -
length: 13
D: -
DNA: TGTGCCAGCAGCGACAGGAACAACTATGGCTACACCTTC
CDR3: CASSDRNNYGYTF

J: TRBJ1-2
V: TRBV3-1/TRBV3-2
size: -
length: 16
D: -
DNA: TGTGCCAGCAGCCAAGAAGTAGTAGGGCGGTTCTATGGCTACACCTTC
CDR3: CASSQEVVGRFYGYTF

J: TRBJ2-7
V: TRBV11-3
size: hyperexpanded
length: 15
D: TRBD1
DNA: TGTGCCAGCAGCTTCGGGACAGGGGCTACGTACGAGCAGTACTTC
CDR3: CASSFGTGATYEQYF

J: TRBJ2-3
V: TRBV4-1
size: -
length: 16
D: -
DNA: TGCGCCAGCAGCCAAGATAGACAGGAGAGCACAGATACGCAGTATTTT
CDR3: CASSQDRQESTDTQYF

J: TRBJ1-3
V: TRBV12-3/TRBV12-4
size: few
length: 12
D: -
DNA: TGTGCCAGCAGTATACAAGGAAACACCATATATTTT
CDR3: CASSIQGNTIYF

J: TRBJ1-2
V: TRBV27
size: -
length: 13
D: -
DNA: TGTGCCAGCAGTTCAATCACGGCCGATGGCTACACCTTC
CDR3: CASSSITADGYTF

J: TRBJ2-2
V: TRBV27
size: -
length: 14
D: TRBD1
DNA: TGTGCCAGCAGTACCGGACAGGGGTTTGGGGAGCTGTTTTTT
CDR3: CASSTGQGFGELFF

J: TRBJ2-5
V: TRBV15
size: few
length: 13
D: -
DNA: TGTGCCACCAGCAGAGACCGAGTAGGGACCCAGTACTTC
CDR3: CATSRDRVGTQYF

J: TRBJ1-2
V: TRBV15
size: -
length: 12
D: -
DNA: TGTGCCACCAAGGACGGCCCAGGAGGCTACACCTTC
CDR3: CATKDGPGGYTF

J: TRBJ2-3
V: TRBV5-1
size: -
length: 15
D: TRBD2
DNA: TGCGCCAGCACCCCGGAAGCGGGACGAACAGATACGCAGTATTTT
CDR3: CASTPEAGRTDTQYF

J: TRBJ2-5
V: TRBV6-1
size: -
length: 14
D: -
DNA: TGTGCCAGCAGTGACGTAGGGCGCAAAGAGACCCAGTACTTC
CDR3: CASSDVGRKETQYF

J: TRBJ1-2
V: TRBV21-1
size: -
length: 11
D: -
DNA: TGTGCCAGCTCACAGGGCTATGGCTACACCTTC
CDR3: CASSQGYGYTF

J: TRBJ2-3
V: TRBV5-6
size: -
length: 15
D: TRBD2
DNA: TGTGCCAGCAGCTTGCGGACTAGCGGAACAGATACGCAGTATTTT
CDR3: CASSLRTSGTDTQYF

J: TRBJ1-1
V: TRBV19
size: -
length: 15
D: -
DNA: TGTGCCAGTAAAACCCGGGGGCCGAGGAACACTGAAGCTTTCTTT
CDR3: CASKTRGPRNTEAFF

J: TRBJ2-1
V: TRBV3-1/TRBV3-2
size: once
length: 11
D: TRBD2
DNA: TGTGCCAGCAGCACTAGCGTTGAGCAGTTCTTC
CDR3: CASSTSVEQFF

J: TRBJ2-5
V: TRBV6-2/TRBV6-3
size: -
length: 12
D: -
DNA: TGTGCCAGCAACCCTGGGGGAGAGACCCAGTACTTC
CDR3: CASNPGGETQYF

J: TRBJ2-1
V: TRBV4-2
size: -
length: 13
D: -
DNA: TGTGCCAGCAGCCAAGATAATGGGAATGAGCAGTTCTTC
CDR3: CASSQDNGNEQFF

J: TRBJ2-2
V: TRBV21-1
size: -
length: 17
D: -
DNA: TGTGCAGCAGCAAAGAAGTGGAGACAGGGGAAAGTAAGGGAGCTGTTTTTT
CDR3: CAAAKKWRQGKVRELFF